This entry is about one T cell receptor (beta chain). Its specificity is not known. Measured with immunoSEQ multiplex PCR; TCRdb has only the in-frame clones, and not every one. This table holds 150,000 to 200,000 clones, around 94% found once. Per germline, CDR1 MNHEY and CDR2 SVGAGI. The CDR3 has 12 residues. The J segment lost 14 bases and the V segment lost 5 bases, leaving 6 bases of the junction unmatched. This record comes from a study of T cell responses to AZD1222 COVID-19 vaccine. Study-wide results and limits: Donors, mostly white British, included more females; clonal diversity was possibly underestimated. Repertoire samples came only from after the peak T cell response.

The sequences come from peripheral blood, collected on day 0 of AZD1222 vaccination. The gene calls are TRBV6-5 and TRBJ2-1; 10 positions agree with TRBD2. The sequence derives from an adult in good health. In DNA form, the CDR3 reads TGTGCCAGCAGTCTATTCGGGACTAGCGAGTTCTTC. Amino acids: CASSLFGTSEFF.